Listed below are T cell receptor beta chains from one sample, sequenced in a study of OX40 agonist ivuxolimab in advanced cancers. The assay was immunoSEQ multiplex PCR, and TCRdb's table has in-frame clones only and misses some. Of around 76,000 clones in the sample, almost 85% are singletons; the top ten hold roughly 0.66%. Sample: CD4+ or CD8+ T cells sorted from blood, taken in a trial of the OX40 agonist ivuxolimab. Every receptor here comes from an adult with an advanced solid tumor such as melanoma, head and neck, liver or kidney cancer. Both conserved end residues are part of each CDR3.

J	V	CDR3
TRBJ2-7	TRBV30	CAWSPGGSVRGEQYF
TRBJ1-1	TRBV7-2	CASSRVFGQNTEAFF
TRBJ2-6	TRBV6-1	CASRRGDTGANVLTF
TRBJ2-2	TRBV19	CASSITGGHTGELFF
TRBJ2-3	TRBV6-4	CASSDRAGTDTQYF
TRBJ1-5	TRBV4-3	CASSQEPGEPQWTQHF
TRBJ2-1	TRBV18	CASSPVSANEQFF
TRBJ2-2	TRBV6-4	CASSPGRSPRSTGELFF
TRBJ2-2	TRBV5-6	CASSRYTGELFF
TRBJ2-5	TRBV4-2	CASSQVVAGQETQYF
TRBJ2-3	TRBV9	CASSAPSSTDTQYF
TRBJ2-1	TRBV10-3	CAITPGLERNEQFF
TRBJ2-3	TRBV4-3	CASSQGGTSGVGDTQYF